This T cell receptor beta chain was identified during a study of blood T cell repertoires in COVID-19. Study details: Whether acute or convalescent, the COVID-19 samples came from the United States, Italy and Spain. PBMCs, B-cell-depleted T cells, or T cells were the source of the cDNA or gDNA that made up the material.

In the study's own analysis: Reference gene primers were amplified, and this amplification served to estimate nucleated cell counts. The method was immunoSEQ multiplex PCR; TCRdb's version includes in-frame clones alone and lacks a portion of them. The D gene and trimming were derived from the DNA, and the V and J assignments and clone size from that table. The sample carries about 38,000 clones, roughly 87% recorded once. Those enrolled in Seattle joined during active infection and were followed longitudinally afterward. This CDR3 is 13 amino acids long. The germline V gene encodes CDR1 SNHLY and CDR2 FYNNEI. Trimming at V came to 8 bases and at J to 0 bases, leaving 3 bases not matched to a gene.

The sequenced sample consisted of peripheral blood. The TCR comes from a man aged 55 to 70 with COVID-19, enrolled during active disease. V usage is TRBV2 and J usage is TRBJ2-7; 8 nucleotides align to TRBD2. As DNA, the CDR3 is TGTGCCAGCCAGAGCGGGAGCTCCTACGAGCAGTACTTC. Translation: CASQSGSSYEQYF.